The 13 T cell receptor beta chains reported below all come from one sample, sequenced in a study of T cell responses to AZD1222 COVID-19 vaccine. TCRdb's table, derived via immunoSEQ multiplex PCR, lists solely in-frame clones and lacks some. The sample lists approximately 110,000 clones; more than 80% were seen once. The sample consisted of peripheral blood, taken 28 days after the second AZD1222 dose. The source of these receptors is an adult who received the AZD1222 COVID-19 vaccine.

The rearrangement uses TRBV9 and TRBJ1-2; 10 nucleotides line up with TRBD1. Germline V lookup: CDR1 SGDLS, CDR2 YYNGEE. The CDR3 extends over 15 amino acids. Trimming cost V 4 bases and J 4 bases; bases outside gene matches: 7. CDR3 sequence: CASSPGTGVGYGYTF. The CDR3, as DNA: TGTGCCAGCAGCCCCGGGACAGGGGTAGGCTATGGCTACACCTTC.

The J gene is TRBJ2-2, the V gene TRBV3-1 (or the pseudogene TRBV3-2); TRBD1 agrees at 7 bases. J was trimmed by 3 bases and V by 3 bases; bases with no gene match: 4. Germline assignment: CDR1 LGHDT and CDR2 YNNKEL (reference sequence). The length of the CDR3 is 15 residues. CDR3 in DNA: TGTGCCAGCAGCCATCACGGGACAGACACCGGGGAGCTGTTTTTT. It encodes CASSHHGTDTGELFF.

The CDR3 spells CASGRGLNTIYF. The CDR3, as DNA: TGTGCCAGCGGCAGGGGGTTGAACACCATATATTTT. V and J are TRBV28 and TRBJ1-3; 7 bases are a match to TRBD1. J gave up 7 bases and V 8 bases, and 5 bases lay outside the gene matches. Germline loops: CDR1 MDHEN, CDR2 SYDVKM. The CDR3 length is 12 residues.

The V gene is TRBV11-1, the J gene TRBJ2-7, with D maybe TRBD2 (5 bases). Germline CDR1 and CDR2: SGHAT and FQDESV (reference sequence). The CDR3 covers 16 residues. The V gene lost 1 base and the J gene lost 3 bases, with 16 bases spanning the gap. DNA for the CDR3: TGTGCCAGCAGCTTAGATGGAGGACGTAGTTTCTACGAGCAGTACTTC. Translation: CASSLDGGRSFYEQYF. Based on the CDR3 plus reference TRBV11-1 and TRBJ2-7, the full variable domain is EAEVAQSPRYKITEKSQAVAFWCDPISGHATLYWYRQILGQGPELLVQFQDESVVDDSQLPKDRFSAERLKGVDSTLKIQPAELGDSAMYLCASSLDGGRSFYEQYFGPGTRLTVT.

The chain uses TRBV19 and TRBJ1-2; tentatively, D is TRBD1 (5 bases). V lost 4 bases, J lost 7 bases, and 25 bases lay in between. The germline CDR1 and CDR2 sequences are LNHDA and SQIVND (reference sequence). This CDR3 contains 17 residues. CDR3 protein: CASSTPTSGTELFGYTF. CDR3 nucleotides: TGTGCCAGTAGTACACCCACTTCCGGGACTGAGTTGTTTGGCTACACCTTC.

This chain joins TRBV6-5 and TRBJ1-2, with D possibly TRBD1 on 6 matching bases. In germline, CDR1 is MNHEY, CDR2 SVGAGI. CDR3 size: 14 residues. The V end was cut by 4 bases, the J end by 4 bases, with 13 bases between. The CDR3 region is CASSFQGSGYGYTF. DNA of the CDR3: TGTGCCAGCAGTTTTCAGGGGTCGGGCTATGGCTACACCTTC.

To note about this clone: Other DNA sequences in the sample encode the same CDR3. The rearrangement joins TRBV5-1 to TRBJ2-7; unclear D gene. This CDR3 comprises 13 residues. The V gene's germline CDR1 is SGHRS and CDR2 YFSETQ. V lost 0 bases, J lost 0 bases, and 4 bases lay in between. CDR3 nucleotides: TGCGCCAGCAGCTTGGGGGCCTCCTACGAGCAGTACTTC. Protein product: CASSLGASYEQYF.

This clone was found once. This chain links TRBV5-6 with TRBJ2-1, with D possibly being TRBD1 (5 bases). CDR1 is SGHDT, CDR2 YYEEEE, per germline. Trimming pared 1 base from V and 8 bases from J, leaving 13 bases between. The CDR3 covers 14 residues. CDR3 DNA sequence: TGTGCCAGCAGCTTGTCAAGGGGCTGGGATGAGCAGTTCTTC. Translating it yields CASSLSRGWDEQFF.

The V call is TRBV7-8, the J call TRBJ2-5, with D unclear. In germline, CDR1 is SGHVS, CDR2 FQNEAQ. This CDR3 region has 12 residues. V lost 5 bases, J lost 1 base, and 5 bases lay in between. In DNA form, the CDR3 reads TGTGCCAGCAGCCACTTCCAAGAGACCCAGTACTTC. Its protein product is CASSHFQETQYF.

The chain combines TRBV11-2 with TRBJ2-1; D is unclear. The germline V gene has CDR1 SGHAT and CDR2 FQNNGV. The germline V and J ends were trimmed by 5 bases and 6 bases, with 17 bases remaining between them. The CDR3 has 15 amino acids. The CDR3 region has the DNA TGTGCCAGCAGCGATCGACGGACCGCCATCAATGAGCAGTTCTTC. Its translation: CASSDRRTAINEQFF.

The rearrangement links TRBV5-1 to TRBJ2-2; unclear D gene. Deletions cut 4 bases from V and 2 bases from J, with 15 bases between. The CDR3 totals 16 residues. Germline CDR1 reads SGHRS; CDR2 reads YFSETQ. CDR3 sequence: CASSLDNRANTGELFF. The CDR3, as DNA: TGCGCCAGCAGCCTTGACAACCGGGCCAACACCGGGGAGCTGTTTTTT.

The chain carries TRBV5-1 and TRBJ1-2; possible D gene TRBD1, 6 bases. Germline assignment: CDR1 SGHRS and CDR2 YFSETQ. The CDR3 extends over 13 amino acids. The germline V and J ends were trimmed by 1 base and 3 bases, with 7 bases remaining between them. CDR3: CASSLNRDYGYTF. The CDR3 region has the DNA TGCGCCAGCAGCTTGAACAGGGACTATGGCTACACCTTC.

The V and J genes are TRBV30 and TRBJ1-4, with D perhaps TRBD1 (6 bases). This CDR3 spans 11 amino acids. Germline V CDR1 and CDR2: GTSNPN, SVGIG (reference sequence). V lost 1 base and J 14 bases, leaving 11 bases between the germline ends. The CDR3 DNA sequence: TGTGCCTGGAGTGCTAGGACAGAGCTGTTTTTT. Translating gives CAWSARTELFF.